Sequencing of this T cell receptor (beta chain) was carried out in a study of long-term antiretroviral therapy in people with HIV. Overall study results and limits: Subsequent to ART, diversity was augmented yet persisted below that of transplant donor controls. Comparison with controls showed narrower CDR3 length ranges in HIV repertoires.

CDR1 MNHEY and CDR2 SMNVEV come from the germline V gene (reference sequence). The V end was cut by 2 bases, the J end by 4 bases, with 11 bases between. The CDR3 has 14 residues. Assay version v3.0 of immunoSEQ was used, and it was run at survey level. Measured with immunoSEQ multiplex PCR; TCRdb has only the in-frame clones, and not every one. The table shows over 10,000 clones, with about four fifths occurring only once. This clone came up once. Its antigen is unknown. Treatment for all HIV-infected participants took place in the United States. This TCR was recovered from a man aged 50-60 years with HIV. Sequenced material: unsorted PBMCs, taken 8 to 8.5 years after starting antiretroviral therapy. The chain carries TRBV27 and TRBJ1-1; a possible D gene is TRBD1 (5 bases). CDR3 nucleotides: TGTGCCAGCAGTTTAGACAGCTACGGCACTGAAGCTTTCTTT. Its protein product is CASSLDSYGTEAFF.